This is a list of T cell receptor beta chains from one sample in a study of control samples from healthy donors and cancer patients. Method: immunoSEQ multiplex PCR; TCRdb's copy keeps in-frame clones and lacks some. The data contain about 130,000 clones, roughly 91% of them seen just once; the ten biggest clones take up about 1.7%. The sample consisted of PBMCs. These receptors were taken from a man aged 50 to 60 with head and neck cancer. The CDR3 runs from the conserved cysteine through the conserved F or W. D genes are given only for firm matches. Size is omitted from some rows. Given values are once, few, many or a class for expanded clones.

V: TRBV7-2
J: TRBJ2-7
size: once
D: TRBD2
DNA: TGTGCCAGCAGCCGTGGGACTAGCGGGGGACCCGAGCAGTACTTC
CDR3: CASSRGTSGGPEQYF

V: TRBV5-4
J: TRBJ2-3
size: .
D: .
DNA: TGTGCCAGCAGCTTGGCCGTCGGGGACGCCGGAAATACGCAGTATTTT
CDR3: CASSLAVGDAGNTQYF

V: TRBV3-1/TRBV3-2
J: TRBJ2-7
size: .
D: .
DNA: TGTGCCAGCAGCCAAGACCAAACCTACGAGCAGTACTTC
CDR3: CASSQDQTYEQYF

V: TRBV18
J: TRBJ1-2
size: .
D: TRBD1
DNA: TGTGCCAGCTCACCTACCGGGACAGGGGCATATGGCTACACCTTC
CDR3: CASSPTGTGAYGYTF

V: TRBV29-1
J: TRBJ2-3
size: .
D: .
DNA: TGCAGCGTTAGAAAGCTTTCCGCACCAGATACGCAGTATTTT
CDR3: CSVRKLSAPDTQYF

V: TRBV15
J: TRBJ2-7
size: .
D: .
DNA: TGTGCCACCAGGCGGATGATAAGCTCCTACGAGCAGTACTTC
CDR3: CATRRMISSYEQYF

V: TRBV9
J: TRBJ2-3
size: .
D: .
DNA: TGTGCCAGCAGCCTACTCACAGATACGCAGTATTTT
CDR3: CASSLLTDTQYF

V: TRBV19
J: TRBJ2-3
size: .
D: TRBD1
DNA: TGTGCCAGTAGTCCCGGACAGGGTATGTCAGATACGCAGTATTTT
CDR3: CASSPGQGMSDTQYF

V: TRBV7-9
J: TRBJ1-1
size: .
D: .
DNA: TGTGCCAGCAGCTTAGGGGTGCTGGGGCCGAAAGATAAGAACACTGAAGCTTTCTTT
CDR3: CASSLGVLGPKDKNTEAFF

V: TRBV6-1
J: TRBJ2-1
size: .
D: .
DNA: TGTGCCAGCAGTGAGACCTTAAATGAGCAGTTCTTC
CDR3: CASSETLNEQFF

V: TRBV5-4
J: TRBJ2-1
size: .
D: TRBD2
DNA: TGTGCCAGCAACCGAGGACTAGCGGGCTACAATGAGCAGTTCTTC
CDR3: CASNRGLAGYNEQFF

V: TRBV4-2
J: TRBJ2-3
size: .
D: TRBD1
DNA: TGTGCCAGCAGCCAGGGACAGTGGGGGGATACGCAGTATTTT
CDR3: CASSQGQWGDTQYF

V: TRBV9
J: TRBJ1-4
size: .
D: .
DNA: TGTGCCAGCAGCGTCCAGGGGTCGACTAATGAAAAACTGTTTTTT
CDR3: CASSVQGSTNEKLFF

V: TRBV7-8
J: TRBJ2-7
size: .
D: TRBD1
DNA: TGTGCCAGCAGCTTAGGTCCCCCTACAGGGGCCTACGAGCAGTACTTC
CDR3: CASSLGPPTGAYEQYF

V: TRBV25-1
J: TRBJ1-2
size: .
D: .
DNA: TGTGCCAGCAGTGAATATGGGGGGGGCACCAACTATGGCTACACCTTC
CDR3: CASSEYGGGTNYGYTF

V: TRBV28
J: TRBJ1-5
size: .
D: TRBD1
DNA: TGTGCCAGCAGAGATTACAGGGGTTATCGGCCCCAGCATTTT
CDR3: CASRDYRGYRPQHF